One and the same sample provided the 2 T cell receptor beta chains below, sequenced in a study of CD8 T cells in Susac syndrome. RNA totalling about 0.45 to 1 ug underwent reverse transcription with random hexamers. A single record per CDR3 protein comes from TCRdb applying MiXCR to the immunoSEQ multiplex PCR reads. The profile shows approximately 180,000 distinct CDR3 sequences, approximately 94% of them singletons. Sequencing was carried out using CD4+ T cells from PBMCs. The receptors here all came from a human donor with multiple sclerosis.

The rearrangement joins TRBV20-1 to TRBJ2-1; TRBD1 matches 7 bases. The V gene end was trimmed by 6 bases and the J gene end by 1 base; junction bases not matched to a gene: 6. Germline CDR1 and CDR2: DFQATT and SNEGSKA (reference sequence). The CDR3 contains 14 residues. CDR3 sequence: CSADRAGSYNEQFF. The CDR3 DNA sequence: TGCAGTGCCGACAGGGCCGGGTCCTACAATGAGCAGTTCTTC.

The chain uses TRBV29-1 and TRBJ1-5; D gene uncertain. Trimming took 4 bases from V and 4 from J, leaving 11 bases between them. The CDR3 contains 13 residues. Germline loops: CDR1 SQVTM, CDR2 ANQGSEA. CDR3 DNA sequence: TGCAGCGTTGTGGGGAGTGGAAATCAGCCCCAGCATTTT. Translated, it gives CSVVGSGNQPQHF. Variable domain in full (rest from reference TRBV29-1 and TRBJ1-5): SAVISQKPSRDICQRGTSLTIQCQVDSQVTMMFWYRQQPGQSLTLIATANQGSEATYESGFVIDKFPISRPNLTFSTLTVSNMSPEDSSIYLCSVVGSGNQPQHFGDGTRLSIL.